This TCR beta chain stems from a study of T cell changes during pregnancy in multiple sclerosis. CDR3 length: 15 residues. Germline V gene lookup returns CDR1 MDHEN and CDR2 SYDVKM. With V trimmed by 3 bases and J by 5 bases, 5 bases remained unmatched. The assay was immunoSEQ multiplex PCR, and TCRdb's table has in-frame clones only and misses some. The sample includes roughly 40,000 clones, approximately 94% of them seen just once. The starting material was peripheral blood, obtained before pregnancy. The J gene is TRBJ2-7, the V gene TRBV28; the match to TRBD1 covers 12 bases. The clonotype comes from a female donor with multiple sclerosis, enrolled in a pregnancy study. The CDR3 reads CASSFPGQGAHEQYF. The CDR3 nucleotides are TGTGCCAGCAGTTTCCCGGGACAGGGGGCCCACGAGCAGTACTTC. The full variable domain, completed using reference TRBV28 and TRBJ2-7, is DVKVTQSSRYLVKRTGEKVFLECVQDMDHENMFWYRQDPGLGLRLIYFSYDVKMKEKGDIPEGYSVSREKKERFSLILESASTNQTSMYLCASSFPGQGAHEQYFGPGTRLTVT.